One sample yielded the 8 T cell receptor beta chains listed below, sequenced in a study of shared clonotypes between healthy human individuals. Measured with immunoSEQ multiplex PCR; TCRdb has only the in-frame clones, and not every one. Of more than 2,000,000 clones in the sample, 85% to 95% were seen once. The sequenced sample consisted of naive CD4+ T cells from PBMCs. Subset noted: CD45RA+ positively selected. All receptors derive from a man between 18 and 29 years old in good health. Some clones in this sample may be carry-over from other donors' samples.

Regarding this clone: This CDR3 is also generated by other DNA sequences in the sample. The chain's CDR3 is CASSPTPSYEQYF. In DNA form, the CDR3 reads TGTGCCAGCTCACCAACACCCAGCTACGAGCAGTACTTC. This sequence joins TRBV18 and TRBJ2-7; D is unclear. The V gene's germline CDR1 is KGHSH and CDR2 LQKENI. The ends were cut back, 2 bases at V and 3 bases at J, with 8 bases in the middle. The CDR3 consists of 13 residues.

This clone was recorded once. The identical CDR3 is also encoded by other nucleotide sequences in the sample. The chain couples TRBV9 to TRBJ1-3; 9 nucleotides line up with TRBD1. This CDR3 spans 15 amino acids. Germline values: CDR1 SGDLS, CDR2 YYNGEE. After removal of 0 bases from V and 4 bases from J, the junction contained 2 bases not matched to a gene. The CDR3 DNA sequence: TGTGCCAGCAGCGTAGAAGGACAGGGGGGAAACACCATATATTTT. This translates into CASSVEGQGGNTIYF. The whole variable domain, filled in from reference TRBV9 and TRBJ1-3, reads DSGVTQTPKHLITATGQRVTLRCSPRSGDLSVYWYQQSLDQGLQFLIQYYNGEERAKGNILERFSAQQFPDLHSELNLSSLELGDSALYFCASSVEGQGGNTIYFGEGSWLTVV.

The CDR3 loop reads CASSYRDSNSGELFF. The CDR3 DNA follows: TGTGCCAGCAGTTACCGGGACAGTAACTCCGGGGAGCTGTTTTTT. The rearrangement joins TRBV6-5 to TRBJ2-2; 7 bases match TRBD1. There are 15 residues in the CDR3. The junction had 6 bases not matched to a gene; V was cut back by 2 bases and J by 6 bases. Per germline, CDR1 MNHEY and CDR2 SVGAGI.

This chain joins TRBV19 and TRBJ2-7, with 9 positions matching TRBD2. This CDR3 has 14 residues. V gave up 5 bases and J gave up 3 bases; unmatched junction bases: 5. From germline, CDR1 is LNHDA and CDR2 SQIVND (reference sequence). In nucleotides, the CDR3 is TGTGCCAGTAGTCCCTTAGCGGGAGACTACGAGCAGTACTTC. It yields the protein CASSPLAGDYEQYF.

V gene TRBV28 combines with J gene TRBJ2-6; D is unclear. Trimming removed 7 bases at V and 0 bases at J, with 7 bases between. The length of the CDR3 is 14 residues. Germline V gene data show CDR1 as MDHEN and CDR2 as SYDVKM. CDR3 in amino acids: CASIPNSGANVLTF. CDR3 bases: TGTGCCAGCATTCCGAACTCTGGGGCCAACGTCCTGACTTTC. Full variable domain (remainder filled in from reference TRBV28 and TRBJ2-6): DVKVTQSSRYLVKRTGEKVFLECVQDMDHENMFWYRQDPGLGLRLIYFSYDVKMKEKGDIPEGYSVSREKKERFSLILESASTNQTSMYLCASIPNSGANVLTFGAGSRLTVL.

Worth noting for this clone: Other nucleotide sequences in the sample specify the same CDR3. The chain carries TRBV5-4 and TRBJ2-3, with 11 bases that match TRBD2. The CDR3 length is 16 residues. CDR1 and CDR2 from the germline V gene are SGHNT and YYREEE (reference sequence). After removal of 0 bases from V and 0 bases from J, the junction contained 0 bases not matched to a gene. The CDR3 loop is CASSLGLAGSTDTQYF. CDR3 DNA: TGTGCCAGCAGCTTGGGACTAGCGGGGAGCACAGATACGCAGTATTTT.

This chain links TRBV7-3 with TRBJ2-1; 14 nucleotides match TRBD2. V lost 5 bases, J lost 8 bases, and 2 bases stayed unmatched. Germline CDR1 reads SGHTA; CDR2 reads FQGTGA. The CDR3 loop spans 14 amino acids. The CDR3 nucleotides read TGTGCCAGCAGCCGGGGACTAGCGGGAGATGAGCAGTTCTTC. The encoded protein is CASSRGLAGDEQFF.

The CDR3 protein is CASSSIQPGLEAGGEQYF. CDR3 nucleotide sequence: TGTGCCAGCTCATCTATACAGCCGGGACTAGAAGCCGGCGGCGAGCAGTACTTC. The genes are TRBV18 and TRBJ2-7; 8 bases agree with TRBD2. V was pared by 5 bases and J by 6 bases, with 21 bases of the junction left unmatched. This CDR3 has 18 residues. The V gene's germline CDR1 is KGHSH and CDR2 LQKENI.